Described below is a single T cell receptor beta chain sequence and its context. This sample is drawn from a study of blood T cell repertoires in COVID-19. As for the study in general: The United States, Italy and Spain provided the acute and convalescent COVID-19 samples.

The CDR3 consists of 15 residues. J gave up 2 bases and V 6 bases, and 7 bases lay outside the gene matches. From germline, CDR1 is SGDLS and CDR2 YYNGEE. Repertoires were generated with immunoSEQ multiplex PCR, while TCRdb's copy carries only in-frame clones and drops some. The sample records over 8,500 clones, 84% being singletons. Material for sequencing was peripheral blood. This clonotype was sampled from a man in his fifties or sixties with active COVID-19. This sequence joins TRBV9 and TRBJ2-1; TRBD2 aligns across 8 bases. The CDR3 reads CASNGAGVTYNEQFF. The CDR3 DNA sequence: TGTGCCAGCAATGGAGCGGGAGTCACCTACAATGAGCAGTTCTTC.